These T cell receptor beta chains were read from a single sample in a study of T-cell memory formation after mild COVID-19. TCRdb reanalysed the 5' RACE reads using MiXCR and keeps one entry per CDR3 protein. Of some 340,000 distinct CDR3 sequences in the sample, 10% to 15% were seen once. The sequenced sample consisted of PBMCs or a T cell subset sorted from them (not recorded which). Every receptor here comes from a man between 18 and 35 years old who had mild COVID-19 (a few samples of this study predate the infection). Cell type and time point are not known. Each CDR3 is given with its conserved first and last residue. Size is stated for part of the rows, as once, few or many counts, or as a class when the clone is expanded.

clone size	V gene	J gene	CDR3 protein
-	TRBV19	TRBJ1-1	CASSIGRGTEAFF
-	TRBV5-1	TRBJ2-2	CASSLDSFFTGELFF
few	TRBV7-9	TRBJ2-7	CASSFGGESYEQYF
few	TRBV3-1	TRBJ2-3	CASSQVRAGGADTQYF
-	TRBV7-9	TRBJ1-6	CASSLGHGVANSPLHF
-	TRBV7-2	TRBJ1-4	CASSPPRGKLFF
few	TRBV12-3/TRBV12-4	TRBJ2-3	CASSPRTGGYSADTQYF
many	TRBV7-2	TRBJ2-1	CASSPRWDNEQFF
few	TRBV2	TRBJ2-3	CASSARAGESDTQYF
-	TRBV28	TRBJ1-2	CASSPLYYGYTF
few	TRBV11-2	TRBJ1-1	CASSLGTGNEAFF
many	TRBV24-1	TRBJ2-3	CATSDYQGKPDTQYF
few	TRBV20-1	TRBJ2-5	CSAAPYIAGGPETQYF
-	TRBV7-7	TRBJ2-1	CASSPMEENEQFF
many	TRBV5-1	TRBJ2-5	CASSLDRGRGETQYF
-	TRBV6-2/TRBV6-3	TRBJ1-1	CASNGREGGLRRTEAFF
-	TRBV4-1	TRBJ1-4	CASSQDPPGPNEKLFF
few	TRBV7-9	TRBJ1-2	CASSLQWAYGYTF
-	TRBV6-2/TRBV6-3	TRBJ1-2	CASSSHGGQGAGYTF
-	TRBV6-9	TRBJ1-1	CASSYRPLDTEAFF
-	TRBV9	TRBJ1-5	CASSVGSNNQPQHF
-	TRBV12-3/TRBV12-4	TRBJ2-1	CASSLQGTVYNEQFF
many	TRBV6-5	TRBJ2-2	CASRKTAGELFF
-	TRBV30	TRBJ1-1	CAWRVQGTRLMNTEAFF
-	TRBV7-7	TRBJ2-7	CASSSGLAGEKYF
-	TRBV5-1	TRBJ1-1	CASSRISFGIGTEAFF
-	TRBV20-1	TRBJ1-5	CSARDSSRFNQPQHF
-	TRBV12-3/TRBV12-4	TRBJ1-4	CASSSPPGNEKLFF
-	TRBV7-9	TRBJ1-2	CASSLKAGYTF
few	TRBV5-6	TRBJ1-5	CASSSLRTGGQPQHF